The 26 T cell receptor beta chains in this list originate from one sample, sequenced in a study of early T cells in non-severe SARS-CoV-2 infection. TCRdb independently ran MiXCR on the 5' RACE reads; one entry per CDR3 protein. The data contain 20,000 to 30,000 distinct CDR3 sequences, roughly 4.2% of them singletons. Sequencing was done on a sample of whole blood. The source of these receptors is an adult who was a healthcare worker with PCR-confirmed SARS-CoV-2 infection or an uninfected control (not recorded which).

This clonotype was detected many times. This chain joins TRBV20-1 and TRBJ2-2, with TRBD1 identical over 11 bases. Germline CDR1 and CDR2: DFQATT and SNEGSKA (reference sequence). The CDR3 is 17 residues long. With 0 bases clipped from V and 6 bases from J, the junction kept 9 bases outside the gene matches. CDR3 protein: CSARDMRGQGASGELFF. The CDR3 DNA sequence: TGCAGTGCTAGAGATATGAGAGGACAGGGGGCCTCCGGGGAGCTGTTTTTT.

Many counts were recorded for this clonotype. The V gene is TRBV7-2, the J gene TRBJ1-3; 7 positions agree with TRBD1. This CDR3 has 13 amino acids. CDR1 is SGHTA, CDR2 FQGNSA, per germline. J lost 4 bases, V lost 4 bases, and 1 base had no gene match. CDR3 in DNA: TGTGCCAGCAGCTGGGGACAGGGAAACACCATATATTTT. Translated, it gives CASSWGQGNTIYF. Together with reference TRBV7-2 and TRBJ1-3, the CDR3 gives the full variable domain: GAGVSQSPSNKVTEKGKDVELRCDPISGHTALYWYRQSLGQGLEFLIYFQGNSAPDKSGLPSDRFSAERTGGSVSTLTIQRTQQEDSAVYLCASSWGQGNTIYFGEGSWLTVV.

The rearrangement uses TRBV4-1 and TRBJ1-4, with D possibly TRBD1 on 5 matching bases. The CDR3 is 16 amino acids. Germline CDR1 MGHRA, CDR2 YSYEKL. Trimming shortened V by 0 bases and J by 0 bases, and 8 bases separated the two germline ends. The CDR3 DNA sequence: TGCGCCAGCAGCCAAGACCAGGGATCAACTAATGAAAAACTGTTTTTT. Encoded protein: CASSQDQGSTNEKLFF.

This rearrangement joins TRBV5-5 to TRBJ1-1; D is ambiguous. Germline values: CDR1 SGHKS, CDR2 YYEKEE (reference sequence). Trimming took off 0 bases at V and 6 bases at J, with 9 bases between the two ends. This CDR3 spans 13 amino acids. The CDR3 DNA reads as TGTGCCAGCAGCTTGGGGTTGCTTGCTGAAGCTTTCTTT. It is translated as CASSLGLLAEAFF.

This clonotype was seen many times. This chain links TRBV12-3 or TRBV12-4 with TRBJ1-5; 10 bases match TRBD1. This CDR3 region has 15 residues. Unmatched junction bases numbered 8, after V lost 6 bases and J lost 6 bases. CDR3 in amino acids: CASRGGQGNRQPQHF. The CDR3, as DNA: TGTGCCAGCAGAGGGGGACAGGGGAACCGTCAGCCCCAGCATTTT.

This clonotype was recorded at least ten times. J is TRBJ1-5 and V is TRBV20-1, with D unclear. Germline CDR1 and CDR2: DFQATT and SNEGSKA (reference sequence). The V end lost 6 bases, the J end lost 0 bases, and 12 bases lay between the germline ends. The CDR3 runs 14 residues. This CDR3 reads CSAQGPTSNQPQHF. CDR3 nucleotides: TGCAGTGCCCAAGGGCCCACTAGCAATCAGCCCCAGCATTTT.

This clonotype has more than one count but fewer than ten. The chain carries TRBV29-1 and TRBJ1-5; 7 bases are shared with TRBD1. V shed 6 bases and J 4 bases; nucleotides not matched to a gene: 6. This CDR3 is 13 amino acids long. CDR1 and CDR2 from the germline V gene are SQVTM and ANQGSEA. In nucleotides, the CDR3 is TGCAGCGTGGCGGGACAGCGTAATCAGCCCCAGCATTTT. Translated: CSVAGQRNQPQHF.

This clonotype was recorded at least ten times. The chain carries TRBV4-2 and TRBJ2-7, with 7 bases that match TRBD1. Losses at the gene ends were 3 bases for V and 3 bases for J; bases not matched to a gene: 8. Germline values: CDR1 LGHNA, CDR2 YNFKEQ. This CDR3 is built from 15 residues. Here the CDR3 reads CASSQRAGTDYEQYF. Written as DNA, the CDR3 is TGTGCCAGCAGCCAGCGCGCCGGGACAGACTACGAGCAGTACTTC.

This clonotype was seen ten or more times. V gene TRBV11-3 combines with J gene TRBJ2-7; weak D call: TRBD2 (6 bases). Per germline, CDR1 SGHNT and CDR2 YENEEA. Between the trimmed V and J ends, which lost 5 bases and 5 bases, there was a span of 10 bases. The CDR3 is made up of 12 amino acids. DNA of the CDR3: TGTGCCAGCAGCCCCTCGGGGGACGAGCAGTACTTC. Encoded protein: CASSPSGDEQYF.

The DNA of the CDR3 is TGTGCCAGCACCACCTCCGGGGCCGGGCGGGGGACCTACGAGCAGTACTTC. It codes for CASTTSGAGRGTYEQYF. V usage is TRBV6-6 and J usage is TRBJ2-7; TRBD2 matches at 7 bases. This CDR3 is 17 amino acids long. The V segment lost 7 bases and the J segment 2 bases; nucleotides outside the gene matches: 17. Per germline, CDR1 MNHNY and CDR2 SVGAGI (reference sequence).

This clonotype was seen ten or more times. This rearrangement joins TRBV18 to TRBJ1-4; D call uncertain. This CDR3 is 13 amino acids long. The germline V gene has CDR1 KGHSH and CDR2 LQKENI. Trimming removed 10 bases from V and 5 bases from J, with 14 bases in between. CDR3 amino acids: CATSGPRNEKLFF. CDR3 bases: TGTGCCACTTCAGGCCCTAGAAATGAAAAACTGTTTTTT.

There are many counts of this clonotype. The chain carries TRBV15 and TRBJ1-2; D might be TRBD1 (6 bases). The germline CDR1 and CDR2 sequences are LNHNV and YYDKDF (reference sequence). The CDR3 is 13 amino acids. Trimming shortened V by 4 bases and J by 4 bases, and 10 bases separated the two germline ends. CDR3 bases: TGTGCCACCAGCACCAGGGGAGGCTATGGCTACACCTTC. Amino acids: CATSTRGGYGYTF.

This clonotype was observed many times. The genes are TRBV28 and TRBJ1-1; a possible D gene is TRBD1 (5 bases). Per the germline V gene, CDR1 is MDHEN and CDR2 is SYDVKM. V was cut by 8 bases and J by 10 bases, with 17 bases left in between. CDR3 size: 12 residues. The CDR3 loop is CASQQGELVAFF. The DNA of the CDR3 is TGTGCCAGCCAACAAGGGGAACTGGTAGCTTTCTTT. Using reference TRBV28 and TRBJ1-1 for the parts outside the CDR3, the full variable domain is DVKVTQSSRYLVKRTGEKVFLECVQDMDHENMFWYRQDPGLGLRLIYFSYDVKMKEKGDIPEGYSVSREKKERFSLILESASTNQTSMYLCASQQGELVAFFGQGTRLTVV.

This clonotype was counted a few times. The chain employs TRBV7-3 and TRBJ2-5; 9 bases map to TRBD1. Germline V gene sequence: CDR1 SGHTA, CDR2 FQGTGA. V gave up 2 bases and J gave up 5 bases; unmatched junction bases: 6. The CDR3 totals 15 residues. The CDR3: CASSLSGTGLETQYF. CDR3 in DNA: TGTGCCAGCAGCTTATCCGGGACAGGGTTGGAGACCCAGTACTTC. The full variable domain, in which reference TRBV7-3 and TRBJ2-5 provide the parts outside the CDR3, is GAGVSQTPSNKVTEKGKYVELRCDPISGHTALYWYRQSLGQGPEFLIYFQGTGAADDSGLPNDRFFAVRPEGSVSTLKIQRTERGDSAVYLCASSLSGTGLETQYFGPGTRLLVL.

This clonotype was recorded at least ten times. The V and J genes are TRBV5-1 and TRBJ1-6, with D perhaps TRBD1 (6 bases). The germline V gene encodes CDR1 SGHRS and CDR2 YFSETQ. The germline V and J ends were trimmed by 4 bases and 13 bases, with 15 bases remaining between them. The CDR3 consists of 13 residues. The chain's CDR3 is CASSLQGRAPLHF. The CDR3 coding sequence is TGCGCCAGCAGCCTACAGGGTCGGGCCCCCCTCCACTTT. Full variable domain (rest looked up from reference TRBV5-1 and TRBJ1-6): KAGVTQTPRYLIKTRGQQVTLSCSPISGHRSVSWYQQTPGQGLQFLFEYFSETQRNKGNFPGRFSGRQFSNSRSEMNVSTLELGDSALYLCASSLQGRAPLHFGNGTRLTVT.

In its sample, this clonotype was seen many times. This chain joins TRBV11-2 and TRBJ1-1; D gene ambiguous. The CDR3 covers 14 residues. The germline V gene encodes CDR1 SGHAT and CDR2 FQNNGV. V lost 4 bases and J lost 3, with 12 bases in between. The CDR3 sequence is CASSYLGLDTEAFF. The CDR3 bases are TGTGCCAGCAGCTACCTCGGTCTGGACACTGAAGCTTTCTTT. Combining the CDR3 with reference TRBV11-2 and TRBJ1-1 gives the whole variable domain EAGVAQSPRYKIIEKRQSVAFWCNPISGHATLYWYQQILGQGPKLLIQFQNNGVVDDSQLPKDRFSAERLKGVDSTLKIQPAKLEDSAVYLCASSYLGLDTEAFFGQGTRLTVV.

This clonotype came up many times. J is TRBJ1-3 and V is TRBV29-1; no reliable D call. V shed 3 bases and J shed 4 bases, with 7 bases lying between them. The CDR3 length is 12 residues. Germline CDR1 SQVTM, CDR2 ANQGSEA. Written as DNA, the CDR3 is TGCAGCGTTGAGGCCGGAGGAAACACCATATATTTT. Its translation is CSVEAGGNTIYF.

This clonotype was seen ten or more times. The CDR3: CASSFTGLAGGSEQYF. The DNA for the CDR3 is TGTGCCAGCAGCTTCACTGGACTAGCGGGAGGTTCCGAGCAGTACTTC. The chain combines TRBV7-2 with TRBJ2-7; 14 bases match TRBD2. V trimming: 3 bases; J trimming: 6 bases; junction bases outside the gene matches: 7. The CDR3 totals 16 residues. Germline V lookup: CDR1 SGHTA, CDR2 FQGNSA.

This clonotype was counted at least ten times. This chain joins TRBV7-2 and TRBJ1-3, with D uncertain. The germline V gene encodes CDR1 SGHTA and CDR2 FQGNSA. The CDR3 is made up of 15 amino acids. Trimming took 5 bases from V and 2 from J, leaving 13 bases between them. CDR3 sequence (DNA): TGTGCCAGCAGCCTAAGACCCACGGCTGGAAACACCATATATTTT. This encodes CASSLRPTAGNTIYF. The full variable domain, rest sourced from reference TRBV7-2 and TRBJ1-3, is GAGVSQSPSNKVTEKGKDVELRCDPISGHTALYWYRQSLGQGLEFLIYFQGNSAPDKSGLPSDRFSAERTGGSVSTLTIQRTQQEDSAVYLCASSLRPTAGNTIYFGEGSWLTVV.

This clonotype showed up many times. J is TRBJ2-7 and V is TRBV4-2, with D unclear. Trimming shortened V by 0 bases and J by 3 bases, and 6 bases separated the two germline ends. Germline V gene lookup returns CDR1 LGHNA and CDR2 YNFKEQ. CDR3 length equals 13 residues. The CDR3 loop reads CASSQDSGYEQYF. CDR3 DNA: TGTGCCAGCAGCCAAGATTCCGGCTACGAGCAGTACTTC.

This clonotype was observed many times. The gene calls are TRBV20-1 and TRBJ2-5; D is uncertain. The V and J ends lost 3 bases and 3 bases respectively, with 5 bases between them. The germline V gene encodes CDR1 DFQATT and CDR2 SNEGSKA (reference sequence). The CDR3 is made up of 11 amino acids. Here the CDR3 DNA reads TGCAGTGCTAGCCCAAAAGAGACCCAGTACTTC. It codes for CSASPKETQYF.

The table lists this clonotype with a few counts. The rearrangement uses TRBV6-2 or TRBV6-3 and TRBJ2-3, with D possibly being TRBD2 (7 bases). Germline assignment: CDR1 MNHEY and CDR2 SVGEGT. The CDR3 length is 15 residues. V was trimmed by 8 bases and J by 3 bases, leaving 18 bases between them. CDR3 in amino acids: CASYRGKLATDTQYF. In DNA, the CDR3 is TGTGCCAGCTATAGGGGGAAACTAGCGACAGATACGCAGTATTTT.

This clonotype was detected ten times or more. The rearrangement joins TRBV7-3 to TRBJ2-2, with D possibly matching TRBD1 (5 bases). Trimming removed 4 bases at V and 7 bases at J, with 19 bases between. Per the germline V gene, CDR1 is SGHTA and CDR2 is FQGTGA. The CDR3 has 16 amino acids. The CDR3 nucleotides read TGTGCCAGCAGCTCCCAAGGTCCAGGGCATGGCGGGGAGCTGTTTTTT. Amino acid sequence: CASSSQGPGHGGELFF.

There are many counts of this clonotype. V is TRBV20-1 and J is TRBJ1-6; 8 nucleotides line up with TRBD1. Per the germline V gene, CDR1 is DFQATT and CDR2 is SNEGSKA (reference sequence). This CDR3 is built from 12 residues. With 8 bases clipped from V and 7 bases from J, the junction kept 4 bases outside the gene matches. CDR3: CSPDRGNSPLHF. The CDR3 DNA sequence: TGCAGTCCCGACAGGGGAAATTCACCCCTCCACTTT.

This clonotype was counted a few times. The CDR3 reads CASSSIAGVTNEQFF. The CDR3 DNA is TGTGCCAGCAGTTCCATAGCGGGGGTTACGAATGAGCAGTTCTTC. The chain uses TRBV28 and TRBJ2-1; TRBD2 matches at 9 bases. The CDR3 contains 15 residues. CDR1 and CDR2 (germline): MDHEN, SYDVKM. V lost 4 bases, J lost 7 bases, and 8 bases stayed unmatched.

The V gene is TRBV27, the J gene TRBJ2-3; possible D gene TRBD2, 5 bases. Germline assignment: CDR1 MNHEY and CDR2 SMNVEV (reference sequence). Trimming removed 4 bases at V and 5 bases at J, with 16 bases between. The CDR3 spans 15 residues. The CDR3 loop reads CASSYNTVGIDTQYF. CDR3 DNA sequence: TGTGCCAGCAGTTACAATACTGTCGGGATAGATACGCAGTATTTT.